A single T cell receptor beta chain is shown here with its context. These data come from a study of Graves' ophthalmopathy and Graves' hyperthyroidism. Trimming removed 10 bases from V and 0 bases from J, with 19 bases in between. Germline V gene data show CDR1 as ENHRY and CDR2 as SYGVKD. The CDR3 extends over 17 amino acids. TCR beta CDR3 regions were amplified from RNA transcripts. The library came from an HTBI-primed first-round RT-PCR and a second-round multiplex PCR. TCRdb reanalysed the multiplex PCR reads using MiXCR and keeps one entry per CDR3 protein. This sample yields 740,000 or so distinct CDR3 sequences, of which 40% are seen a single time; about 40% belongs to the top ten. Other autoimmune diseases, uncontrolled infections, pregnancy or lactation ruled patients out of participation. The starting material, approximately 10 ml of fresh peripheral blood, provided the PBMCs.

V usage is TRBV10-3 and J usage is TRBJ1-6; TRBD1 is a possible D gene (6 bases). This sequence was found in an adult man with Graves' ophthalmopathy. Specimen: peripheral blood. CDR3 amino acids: CASKGGRTNSYNSPLHF. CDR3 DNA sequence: TGTGCCAGCAAGGGGGGCAGAACGAACTCCTATAATTCACCCCTCCACTTT.